Presented here are 5 T cell receptor beta chains from one specimen sequenced in a study of blood T cell repertoires in COVID-19. The table came from immunoSEQ multiplex PCR; TCRdb's copy has only in-frame clones and leaves some out. The sample gives 280,000 or so clones, 88% of which show up once; roughly 7% is in the top ten. What was sequenced was peripheral blood. These receptors all come from a woman aged 25 to 39 who had recovered from COVID-19.

To note about this clone: This specimen includes other DNA sequences encoding the same CDR3. This chain links TRBV5-1 with TRBJ1-1, with 9 bases fitting TRBD1. The CDR3 length is 14 residues. V shed 4 bases, J shed 1 base, and the junction held 2 bases outside the gene matches. Germline V gene sequence: CDR1 SGHRS, CDR2 YFSETQ. The DNA of the CDR3 is TGCGCCAGCAGCCTACAGGGGGCGAACACTGAAGCTTTCTTT. Amino acids: CASSLQGANTEAFF. Drawing the rest from reference TRBV5-1 and TRBJ1-1, the complete variable domain is KAGVTQTPRYLIKTRGQQVTLSCSPISGHRSVSWYQQTPGQGLQFLFEYFSETQRNKGNFPGRFSGRQFSNSRSEMNVSTLELGDSALYLCASSLQGANTEAFFGQGTRLTVV.

The chain joins TRBV6-4 to TRBJ2-1, with TRBD1 matching 7 bases. V lost 6 bases and J lost 1; bases outside the gene matches: 3. Looked up from germline, CDR1 is MRHNA and CDR2 is SNTAGT. This CDR3 has 14 amino acids. CDR3 sequence: CASRETGSYNEQFF. CDR3 coding DNA: TGTGCCAGCAGGGAGACAGGGTCCTACAATGAGCAGTTCTTC.

The V and J genes are TRBV5-4 and TRBJ2-1, with TRBD2 identical over 15 bases. Germline CDR1 and CDR2: SGHNT and YYREEE (reference sequence). The CDR3 sequence is 15 residues long. Losses at the gene ends were 4 bases for V and 9 bases for J; bases not matched to a gene: 5. The CDR3 DNA reads TGTGCCAGCAGCCGCGGGACTAGCGGGGGGATTGAGCAGTTCTTC. It specifies CASSRGTSGGIEQFF.

The chain employs TRBV6-5 and TRBJ2-2; 11 nucleotides line up with TRBD1. Trimming at V came to 6 bases and at J to 7 bases, leaving 1 base not matched to a gene. CDR1 MNHEY and CDR2 SVGAGI come from the germline V gene. The CDR3 has 13 residues. The CDR3 nucleotides read TGTGCCAGCAGGGGGACAGGGGGCGGGGAGCTGTTTTTT. Its translation: CASRGTGGGELFF.

J is TRBJ1-4 and V is TRBV4-1, with no clear D. The CDR3 is made up of 15 amino acids. Trimming cost V 4 bases and J 8 bases, with 17 bases left between them. CDR1 and CDR2 (germline): MGHRA, YSYEKL. CDR3 residues: CASSLSRDGGEKLFF. CDR3 bases: TGCGCCAGCAGCCTGTCCCGGGATGGAGGGGAAAAACTGTTTTTT.